Described below is a single TCR beta chain sequence and its context. Assay: immunoSEQ multiplex PCR; the TCRdb copy retains only in-frame clones and omits some. The sample carries some 290,000 clones, 86% recorded once. CDR1 and CDR2 from the germline V gene are SGHRS and YFSETQ. With V trimmed by 3 bases and J by 0 bases, 4 bases remained unmatched. There are 16 residues in the CDR3. The data belong to a study of blood T cell repertoires in COVID-19. Overall study context: Collection of acute and convalescent COVID-19 samples took place in the United States, Italy and Spain.

The sequence derives from a man younger than 35 with active or convalescent COVID-19. J is TRBJ1-5 and V is TRBV5-1; 9 positions match TRBD1. Sequenced input: peripheral blood. As DNA, the CDR3 is TGCGCCAGCAGCTCGGGGACAGGGAATAGCAATCAGCCCCAGCATTTT. Its translation: CASSSGTGNSNQPQHF.